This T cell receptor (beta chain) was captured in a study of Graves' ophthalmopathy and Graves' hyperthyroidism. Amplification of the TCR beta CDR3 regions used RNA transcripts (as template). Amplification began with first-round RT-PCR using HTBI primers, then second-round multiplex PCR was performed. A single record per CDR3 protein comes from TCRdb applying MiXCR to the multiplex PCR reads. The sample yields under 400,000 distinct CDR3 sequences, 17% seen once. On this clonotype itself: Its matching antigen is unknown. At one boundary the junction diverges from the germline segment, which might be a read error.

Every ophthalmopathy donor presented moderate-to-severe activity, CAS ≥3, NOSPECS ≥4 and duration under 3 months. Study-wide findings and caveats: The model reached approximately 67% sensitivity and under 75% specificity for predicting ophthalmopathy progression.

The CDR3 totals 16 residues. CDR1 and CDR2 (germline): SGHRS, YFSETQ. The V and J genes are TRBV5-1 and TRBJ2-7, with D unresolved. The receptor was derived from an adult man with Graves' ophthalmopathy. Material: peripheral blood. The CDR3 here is CASSFSPVQLSYEQSF. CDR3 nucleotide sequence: TGCGCCAGCAGCTTTTCCCCGGTACAGCTCTCCTACGAGCAGTCCTTC.